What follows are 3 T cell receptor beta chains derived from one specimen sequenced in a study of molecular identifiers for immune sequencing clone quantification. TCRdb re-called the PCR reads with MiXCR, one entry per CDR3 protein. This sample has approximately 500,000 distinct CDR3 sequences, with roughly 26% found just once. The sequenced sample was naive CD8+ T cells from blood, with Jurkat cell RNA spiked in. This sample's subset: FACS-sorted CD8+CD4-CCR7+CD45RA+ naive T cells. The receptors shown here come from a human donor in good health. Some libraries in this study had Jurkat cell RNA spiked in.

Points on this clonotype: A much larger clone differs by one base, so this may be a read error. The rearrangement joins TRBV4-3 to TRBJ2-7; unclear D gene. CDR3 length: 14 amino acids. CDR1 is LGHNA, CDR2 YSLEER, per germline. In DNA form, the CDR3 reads TGCGCCGGCAGCCAAGGCTCGAACTCCTACGAGCAGTACTTC. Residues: CAGSQGSNSYEQYF.

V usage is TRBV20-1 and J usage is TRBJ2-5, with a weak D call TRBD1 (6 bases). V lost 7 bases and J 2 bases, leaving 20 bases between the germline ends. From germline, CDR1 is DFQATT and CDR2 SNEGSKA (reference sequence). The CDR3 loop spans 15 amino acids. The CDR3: CSGRGPYDMQETQYF. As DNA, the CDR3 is TGCAGTGGCAGGGGCCCCTACGACATGCAAGAGACCCAGTACTTC.

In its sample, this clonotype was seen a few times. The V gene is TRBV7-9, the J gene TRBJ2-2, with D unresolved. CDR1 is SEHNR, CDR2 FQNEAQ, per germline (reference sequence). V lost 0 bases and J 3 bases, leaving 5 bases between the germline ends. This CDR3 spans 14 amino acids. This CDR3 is CASSLAVDTGELFF. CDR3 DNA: TGTGCCAGCAGCTTAGCGGTGGACACCGGGGAGCTGTTTTTT.